The 30 T cell receptor beta chains below all came from one sample that was sequenced in a study of T cell clonality in common variable immunodeficiency (dated by TCRdb to about 2015). Libraries came from the immunoSEQ multiplex PCR assay. Drawn from immuneACCESS, this table holds only the in-frame rearrangements with V and J called that TCRdb kept. Clones are partly lost; checked studies trace under half to an unresolved V gene and leave the rest unexplained. With about 35,000 clones recorded, this sample contains no clone counted only once. The top ten hold more than 2.5% of the sample. The sample was peripheral blood mononuclear cells. The source of these receptors is a person aged 18 to 75 in good health.

This clone was seen many times. The DNA ends 3 residues before the CDR3 does, and the rest of the CDR3 is filled in from the germline J gene. The V call is TRBV18, the J call TRBJ1-1, with D maybe TRBD1 (6 bases). The V end lost 4 bases, the J end lost 4 bases, and 19 bases lay between the germline ends. Germline V gene sequence: CDR1 KGHSH, CDR2 LQKENI. The CDR3 totals 16 residues. The DNA read from the CDR3 is TGTGCCAGCTCACGAATCTCTGGGGGCCTTCCCACTGAA. Its protein is CASSRISGGLPTE. The full CDR3 protein is CASSRISGGLPTEAFF.

In the case of this clone: Sequencing ends 3 residues short of the CDR3 end; the germline J gene provides the rest. The chain is built from TRBV30 and TRBJ1-2; 9 bases are a match to TRBD1. The CDR3 runs to 13 residues. Germline V CDR1 and CDR2: GTSNPN, SVGIG (reference sequence). The CDR3 here is CAWSVLGQGDYTF. CDR3 DNA (partial): TGTGCCTGGAGTGTACTGGGACAGGGAGAC.

This clone was counted many times. The DNA ends 3 residues before the CDR3 does, and the rest of the CDR3 is filled in from the germline J gene. The chain uses TRBV7-2 and TRBJ2-5; 8 bases line up with TRBD2. Germline loops: CDR1 SGHTA, CDR2 FQGNSA. J was trimmed by 2 bases and V by 3 bases; bases with no gene match: 2. The CDR3 is 14 residues long. CDR3 sequence: CASSFTSGQETQYF. The sequenced part of the CDR3 DNA is TGTGCCAGCAGCTTTACTAGCGGTCAAGAGACC. Variable domain in full (rest from reference TRBV7-2 and TRBJ2-5): GAGVSQSPSNKVTEKGKDVELRCDPISGHTALYWYRQSLGQGLEFLIYFQGNSAPDKSGLPSDRFSAERTGGSVSTLTIQRTQQEDSAVYLCASSFTSGQETQYFGPGTRLLVL.

This clone showed up many times. The CDR3 end lies 3 residues beyond the end of the read and is filled in from the germline J gene. The rearrangement uses TRBV5-4 and TRBJ2-5, with a possible D match to TRBD1 (6 bases). V was trimmed by 4 bases and J by 5 bases, leaving 21 bases between them. Germline assignment: CDR1 SGHNT and CDR2 YYREEE (reference sequence). This CDR3 is built from 16 residues. Incomplete CDR3 DNA: TGTGCCAGCAGCGAAACACAACCCAACAGGGCGGAGACC. Translation: CASSETQPNRAET. The entire CDR3 protein is CASSETQPNRAETQYF.

This clone was counted at least ten times. The DNA ends 3 residues before the CDR3 does, and the rest of the CDR3 is filled in from the germline J gene. The V gene is TRBV19, the J gene TRBJ1-2; 8 bases are a match to TRBD1. CDR3 size: 13 residues. Germline V lookup: CDR1 LNHDA, CDR2 SQIVND (reference sequence). The junction had 9 bases not matched to a gene; V was cut back by 8 bases and J by 7 bases. Partial CDR3 DNA: TGTGCCAGTCGCCCAAGGACAGGGAGTGGC. Its translation: CASRPRTGSG. Given in full, the CDR3 is CASRPRTGSGYTF. Based on the CDR3 plus reference TRBV19 and TRBJ1-2, the full variable domain is DGGITQSPKYLFRKEGQNVTLSCEQNLNHDAMYWYRQDPGQGLRLIYYSQIVNDFQKGDIAEGYSVSREKKESFPLTVTSAQKNPTAFYLCASRPRTGSGYTFGSGTRLTVV.

This clone appeared many times. The DNA ends 3 residues before the CDR3 does, and the rest of the CDR3 is filled in from the germline J gene. This sequence joins TRBV30 and TRBJ2-5; D remains ambiguous. The V end lost 0 bases, the J end lost 7 bases, and 9 bases lay between the germline ends. This CDR3 has 12 amino acids. Germline CDR1 reads GTSNPN; CDR2 reads SVGIG (reference sequence). The CDR3 bases that were read are TGTGCCTGGAGTGTACTCACCGGGACC. Its protein product is CAWSVLTGT. In full, the CDR3 is CAWSVLTGTQYF.

With regard to this clone: A junction end diverges from the germline sequence, so it may reflect a read error. Read data end 3 residues before the CDR3 end; the end is taken from the germline J gene. This same CDR3 is encoded by further DNA sequences in the sample. The chain employs TRBV18 and TRBJ1-3, with 8 positions matching TRBD1. From germline, CDR1 is KGHSH and CDR2 LQKENI. CDR3 length: 16 residues. CDR3 DNA (partial): TGTGCCAGCTCACCTGGACAGGGCGGATCTGGAAACACG. It encodes CASSPGQGGSGNT. From start to end, the CDR3 is CASSPGQGGSGNTIYF.

The sample holds many counts of this clone. Coverage ceases 3 residues before the CDR3 finishes, and the germline J gene fills in the end. J is TRBJ2-7 and V is TRBV2; possibly TRBD2 for D (6 bases). Germline V gives CDR1 SNHLY, CDR2 FYNNEI. Trimming shortened V by 11 bases and J by 4 bases, and 21 bases separated the two germline ends. CDR3 length equals 14 residues. The CDR3 sequence: CAGSGKAGKYEQYF. Partial CDR3 DNA: TGTGCCGGTAGCGGTAAAGCGGGTAAATACGAG.

There are many counts of this clone. The missing CDR3 end, 3 residues past where the read stops, is filled in from the germline J gene. V gene TRBV20-1 combines with J gene TRBJ2-5; D tentatively fits TRBD1 or TRBD2 (5 bases each). The CDR3 has 14 amino acids. In germline, CDR1 is DFQATT, CDR2 SNEGSKA (reference sequence). Between the trimmed V and J ends, which lost 3 bases and 5 bases, there was a span of 16 bases. This chain's CDR3 is CSASGGQGSETQYF. The covered CDR3 bases are TGCAGTGCTAGCGGAGGCCAGGGATCGGAGACC.

This clone was observed at least ten times. The covered CDR3 bases are TGTGCCACCAGTGATTTGTTCGCGGGAGGCCACAATGAG. As protein: CATSDLFAGGHNE. The whole CDR3 reads CATSDLFAGGHNEQFF. The chain combines TRBV24-1 with TRBJ2-1; 8 bases match TRBD2. With the read ending 3 residues before the CDR3 end, the germline J gene is used to fill in that end. Trimming at V came to 0 bases and at J to 5 bases, leaving 5 bases not matched to a gene. This CDR3 contains 16 residues. Germline V CDR1 and CDR2: KGHDR, SFDVKD.

This clone was observed at least ten times. The CDR3 goes on 3 residues after the read ends, and that part is filled in from the germline J gene. The rearrangement joins TRBV7-6 to TRBJ2-6, with no clear D. The V gene lost 4 bases and the J gene lost 4 bases, with 8 bases spanning the gap. CDR3 length equals 14 residues. Germline lookup yields CDR1 SGHVS and CDR2 FNYEAQ. The CDR3 here is CASSSPGGANVLTF. The DNA read from the CDR3 is TGTGCCAGCAGCTCGCCCGGGGGGGCCAACGTC.

This clone showed up just a few times. The read gets to within 3 residues of the CDR3 end, and the germline J gene fills in the rest. The V gene is TRBV19, the J gene TRBJ2-7, with TRBD2 matching 8 bases. The CDR3 totals 15 residues. Germline lookup yields CDR1 LNHDA and CDR2 SQIVND (reference sequence). V lost 4 bases to trimming and J lost 2 bases; unmatched junction nucleotides: 7. CDR3 in amino acids: CASSTRLASPYEQYF. CDR3 DNA, as far as it was read: TGTGCCAGTAGTACGAGACTAGCGAGCCCCTACGAG. Full variable domain (outside the CDR3, taken from reference TRBV19 and TRBJ2-7): DGGITQSPKYLFRKEGQNVTLSCEQNLNHDAMYWYRQDPGQGLRLIYYSQIVNDFQKGDIAEGYSVSREKKESFPLTVTSAQKNPTAFYLCASSTRLASPYEQYFGPGTRLTVT.

This clone was recorded many times. The read ends 3 residues shy of where the CDR3 ends; the end is completed using the germline J gene. The chain links TRBV20-1 to TRBJ2-2; D is ambiguous. The CDR3 extends over 15 amino acids. In germline, CDR1 is DFQATT, CDR2 SNEGSKA (reference sequence). Trimming took off 4 bases at V and 1 base at J, with 13 bases between the two ends. The chain's CDR3 is CSANSPWQNTGELFF. The part of the CDR3 DNA that was read is TGCAGTGCTAATAGCCCCTGGCAGAACACCGGGGAG.

This clone showed up many times. The read finishes 3 residues shy of the CDR3 end, and the germline J gene is used to complete it. The chain recombines TRBV20-1 with TRBJ2-1, with 13 bases matching TRBD2. The length of the CDR3 is 15 residues. Looked up from germline, CDR1 is DFQATT and CDR2 is SNEGSKA (reference sequence). J was trimmed by 7 bases and V by 5 bases; bases with no gene match: 8. The CDR3 reads CSAYRTSGSLNEQFF. The covered CDR3 bases are TGCAGTGCTTATCGGACTAGCGGGAGCCTTAATGAG.

This clone occurred many times. The DNA ends 3 residues before the CDR3 does, and the rest of the CDR3 is filled in from the germline J gene. The J gene is TRBJ2-1, the V gene TRBV18; 15 positions agree with TRBD2. Germline trimming cut 3 bases from V and 3 bases from J; bases unmatched to any gene: 9. The CDR3 totals 19 residues. Per the germline V gene, CDR1 is KGHSH and CDR2 is LQKENI. The CDR3 protein is CASSPTGLAGGVSYNEQFF. The CDR3 DNA, read in part, is TGTGCCAGCTCACCGACGGGACTAGCGGGAGGAGTCAGCTACAATGAG.

The table lists this clone with many counts. The read terminates 3 residues before the CDR3 end, so the remaining end is supplied by the germline J gene. The chain recombines TRBV18 with TRBJ2-5; maybe TRBD1 (6 bases). V was pared by 3 bases and J by 5 bases, with 16 bases between. CDR3 size: 15 residues. Germline CDR1 KGHSH, CDR2 LQKENI. The CDR3 DNA, read in part, is TGTGCCAGCTCACCGCCCTTGACAGGAAAGGAGACC. Translated, it gives CASSPPLTGKET. The CDR3 in its entirety is CASSPPLTGKETQYF.

This clone came up many times. With the read ending 3 residues before the CDR3 end, the germline J gene is used to fill in that end. The V and J genes are TRBV6-4 and TRBJ2-7; 7 bases align to TRBD2. Germline CDR1 MRHNA, CDR2 SNTAGT. The CDR3 is 16 residues long. Trimming removed 8 bases from V and 2 bases from J; junction bases left unmatched: 15. This chain's CDR3 is CASACRASGETYEQYF. CDR3 DNA (partial): TGTGCCAGCGCGTGCCGGGCTAGCGGTGAGACCTACGAG.

This clone appeared many times. The read terminates 3 residues ahead of where the CDR3 ends, so the germline J gene completes it. This rearrangement joins TRBV7-9 to TRBJ1-2; no clear D gene. Germline values: CDR1 SEHNR, CDR2 FQNEAQ (reference sequence). Trimming shortened V by 5 bases and J by 6 bases, and 13 bases separated the two germline ends. The CDR3 runs to 13 residues. The CDR3 sequence: CASSRRRHNGYTF. CDR3 DNA (partial): TGTGCCAGCAGCCGACGCAGGCATAATGGC.

This clone has a count of ten or more. The CDR3 end lies 3 residues beyond the end of the read and is filled in from the germline J gene. This chain links TRBV7-3 with TRBJ2-2; 7 bases align to TRBD2. J was trimmed by 5 bases and V by 5 bases; bases with no gene match: 11. CDR1 and CDR2 (germline): SGHTA, FQGTGA. The CDR3 contains 16 residues. The CDR3 protein is CASSLGAGVGTGELFF. CDR3 bases read: TGTGCCAGCAGCCTAGGCGCGGGAGTAGGAACCGGGGAG.

In this sample, this clone turned up many times. The CDR3 is cut off 3 residues early in the read; its end comes from the germline J gene. The chain is built from TRBV20-1 and TRBJ2-2, with TRBD2 identical over 9 bases. Germline CDR1 is DFQATT and CDR2 is SNEGSKA (reference sequence). This CDR3 region has 15 residues. With 7 bases clipped from V and 4 bases from J, the junction kept 10 bases outside the gene matches. CDR3 DNA (partial): TGCAGTGGCCTAAAATCGACTAGCGGCACCGGGGAG. This sequence encodes CSGLKSTSGTGE. The full CDR3 reads CSGLKSTSGTGELFF.

Turning to this clone: The CDR3 end is not reached by the read, which stops 3 residues before it; the germline J gene fills it in. The gene calls are TRBV6-2 or TRBV6-3 and TRBJ1-2; unclear D gene. CDR1 and CDR2 from the germline V gene are MNHEY and SVGEGT. CDR3 length equals 11 residues. The CDR3 DNA, read in part, is TGTGCCAGCAGTTACGGGCCCGAC. Protein product: CASSYGPD. Given in full, the CDR3 is CASSYGPDYTF.

At least ten counts were recorded for this clone. The CDR3 end lies 3 residues beyond the end of the read and is filled in from the germline J gene. The chain couples TRBV7-8 to TRBJ2-2, with 7 bases aligning to TRBD2. The germline V gene has CDR1 SGHVS and CDR2 FQNEAQ. V shed 4 bases and J 1 base; nucleotides not matched to a gene: 6. This CDR3 contains 16 residues. This chain's CDR3 is CASSSSRGVNTGELFF. The DNA read from the CDR3 is TGTGCCAGCAGCTCTAGCCGGGGGGTGAACACCGGGGAG.

This clone was counted ten times or more. From the germline J gene comes the end of the CDR3, since the read stops 3 residues before it. The chain is built from TRBV6-4 and TRBJ2-2; TRBD1 might be the D (6 bases). CDR3 length equals 14 residues. V was pared by 3 bases and J by 4 bases, with 9 bases between. Germline CDR1 and CDR2: MRHNA and SNTAGT. The DNA read from the CDR3 is TGTGCCAGCAGTGAACAACAGGGCACCGGGGAG. Encoded protein: CASSEQQGTGE. Given in full, the CDR3 is CASSEQQGTGELFF.

The sample holds many counts of this clone. The read ends 3 residues early relative to the CDR3; the germline J gene fills the gap. The J gene is TRBJ2-1, the V gene TRBV19; the match to TRBD2 covers 9 bases. This CDR3 spans 16 amino acids. J lost 3 bases, V lost 2 bases, and 5 bases had no gene match. In germline, CDR1 is LNHDA, CDR2 SQIVND (reference sequence). The part of the CDR3 DNA that was read is TGTGCCAGTAGTATAAATAGCGGGAGTGGCTACAATGAG. As protein: CASSINSGSGYNE. The whole CDR3 protein reads CASSINSGSGYNEQFF.

About this clone: The CDR3 end is not reached by the read, which stops 3 residues before it; the germline J gene fills it in. This chain connects TRBV7-8 to TRBJ2-5; the D gene is possibly TRBD2 (6 bases). With 6 bases removed from V and 2 bases from J, the gap between germline ends came to 22 bases. The CDR3 length is 17 residues. The germline CDR1 and CDR2 sequences are SGHVS and FQNEAQ. CDR3 region: CASSTGTRAGLQETQYF. CDR3 DNA, as far as it was read: TGTGCCAGCAGTACTGGGACCCGAGCGGGCCTACAAGAGACC.

Many counts were recorded for this clone. The read stops 3 residues short of the end of the CDR3; the missing end is completed from the germline J gene. The rearrangement links TRBV12-3 or TRBV12-4 to TRBJ2-3; D unclear. Trimming stripped 6 bases from V and 7 bases from J, with 11 bases between. The length of the CDR3 is 12 residues. CDR3 sequence reads: CASSFSSNTQYF. The CDR3 bases that were read are TGTGCCAGCAGCTTTTCGTCTAATACG.

This clone was counted only a few times. The CDR3 end is not reached by the read, which stops 3 residues before it; the germline J gene fills it in. V usage is TRBV30 and J usage is TRBJ1-2, with D possibly TRBD1 on 5 matching bases. CDR1 and CDR2 from the germline V gene are GTSNPN and SVGIG (reference sequence). This CDR3 spans 15 amino acids. This chain's CDR3 is CAWRNRGGPSNDYTF. Incomplete CDR3 DNA: TGTGCCTGGAGAAATAGGGGCGGACCGTCGAATGAC.

This clone was recorded many times. The CDR3 DNA, read in part, is TGTGCCAGTAGTATTCAGGGGAGTCGGGCTGAA. It encodes CASSIQGSRAE. The whole CDR3 is CASSIQGSRAEAFF. The gene calls are TRBV19 and TRBJ1-1, with D maybe TRBD1 (6 bases). The read ends 3 residues before the CDR3 terminus; that terminus is restored from the germline J gene. CDR3 length: 14 residues. Germline values: CDR1 LNHDA, CDR2 SQIVND (reference sequence). Trimming took 3 bases from V and 6 from J, leaving 14 bases between them.

By share, this clone ranks as medium-sized. CDR3 loop: CASSELAGGPETQYF. Partial CDR3 DNA: TGTGCCAGCAGTGAACTAGCGGGAGGGCCAGAGACC. The rearrangement links TRBV6-1 to TRBJ2-5; TRBD2 matches at 12 bases. The CDR3 end lies 3 residues beyond the end of the read and is filled in from the germline J gene. The CDR3 is 15 residues long. The germline gives CDR1 MNHNS, CDR2 SASEGT. The V segment lost 2 bases and the J segment 4 bases; nucleotides outside the gene matches: 2.

In this sample, this clone turned up many times. The sequenced fragment ends 3 residues before the CDR3 boundary, so the rest is inferred from the germline J gene. This chain connects TRBV30 to TRBJ1-2; 8 bases fit TRBD1. V was pared by 7 bases and J by 2 bases, with 3 bases of the junction left unmatched. CDR1 and CDR2 (germline): GTSNPN, SVGIG (reference sequence). This CDR3 is built from 12 residues. CDR3 bases read: TGTGCCTATAGGACAGGGAACTATGGC. Translation: CAYRTGNYG. The whole CDR3 sequence is CAYRTGNYGYTF.